The clone carrying this T cell receptor (beta chain) was picked up a small number of times. Its antigen is unknown. This sample is drawn from a study of T cells after yellow fever vaccination. UMIs were added to TCR cDNA along with a universal primer site when it was made by 5'RACE template switching. TCRdb reprocessed the 5' RACE reads via MiXCR and lists one record per CDR3 protein. The sample lists some 560,000 distinct CDR3 sequences, roughly a sixth occurring once. Study-wide results and caveats: The secondary T-cell response peaked on day 5, not day 15, but was weaker.

The receptor was isolated from a man aged 18 to 35 who received the YFV17D yellow fever vaccine. The starting material was PBMCs, obtained less than 6 days after the first yellow fever vaccination.

Written as DNA, the CDR3 is TGTGCCAGCAGCGTAGAGCAAAACTATGGCTACACCTTC. This codes for CASSVEQNYGYTF. This chain connects TRBV7-6 to TRBJ1-2; unclear D gene. This CDR3 contains 13 residues. The germline V gene has CDR1 SGHVS and CDR2 FNYEAQ. Deletions cut 5 bases from V and 2 bases from J, with 9 bases between.